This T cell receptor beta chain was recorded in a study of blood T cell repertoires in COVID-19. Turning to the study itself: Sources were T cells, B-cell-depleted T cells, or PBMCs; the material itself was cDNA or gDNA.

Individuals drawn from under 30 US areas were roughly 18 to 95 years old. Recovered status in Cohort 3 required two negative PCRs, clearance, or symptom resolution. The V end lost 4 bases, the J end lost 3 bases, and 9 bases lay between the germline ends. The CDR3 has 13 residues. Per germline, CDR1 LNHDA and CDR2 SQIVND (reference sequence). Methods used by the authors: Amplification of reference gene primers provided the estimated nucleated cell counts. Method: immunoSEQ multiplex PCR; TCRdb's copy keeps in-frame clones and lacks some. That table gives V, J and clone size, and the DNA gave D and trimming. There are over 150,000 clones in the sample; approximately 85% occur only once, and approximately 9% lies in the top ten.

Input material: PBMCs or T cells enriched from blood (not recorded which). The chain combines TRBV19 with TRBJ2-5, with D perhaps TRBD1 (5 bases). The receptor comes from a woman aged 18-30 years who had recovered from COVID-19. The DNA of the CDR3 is TGTGCCAGTAGTAGGTCCAGGGAAGAGACCCAGTACTTC. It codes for CASSRSREETQYF. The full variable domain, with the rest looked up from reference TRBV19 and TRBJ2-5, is DGGITQSPKYLFRKEGQNVTLSCEQNLNHDAMYWYRQDPGQGLRLIYYSQIVNDFQKGDIAEGYSVSREKKESFPLTVTSAQKNPTAFYLCASSRSREETQYFGPGTRLLVL.